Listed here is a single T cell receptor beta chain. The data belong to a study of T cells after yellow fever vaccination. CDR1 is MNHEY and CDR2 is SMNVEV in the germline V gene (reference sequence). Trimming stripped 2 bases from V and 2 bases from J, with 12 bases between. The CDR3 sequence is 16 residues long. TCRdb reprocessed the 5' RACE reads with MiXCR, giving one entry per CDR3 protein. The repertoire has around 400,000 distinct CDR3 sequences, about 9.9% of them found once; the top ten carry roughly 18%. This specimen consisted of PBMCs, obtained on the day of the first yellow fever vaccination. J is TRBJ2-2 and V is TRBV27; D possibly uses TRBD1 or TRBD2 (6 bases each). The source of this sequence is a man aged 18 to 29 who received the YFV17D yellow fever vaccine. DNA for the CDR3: TGTGCCAGCAGTTTAGTACCGGGGGCTAACACCGGGGAGCTGTTTTTT. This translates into CASSLVPGANTGELFF.